A selection of T cell receptor beta chains follows, all from one sample in a study of blood T cells in healthy people across ages. Each CDR3 protein gets one entry after TCRdb re-called the 5' RACE reads with MiXCR. Of some 1,800,000 distinct CDR3 sequences in the sample, about 39% were seen once. The sample was blood. Receptors originate from a human donor in good health. Both conserved end residues are part of each CDR3. Fields, in order: CDR3 protein, V gene, J gene, CDR3 length.

CASSLFASTDTQYF	TRBV5-1	TRBJ2-3	14
CSAPQRGNTDTQYF	TRBV20-1	TRBJ2-3	14
CASKQGDGQPQHF	TRBV5-1	TRBJ1-5	13
CASSQLAQTSYEQYF	TRBV2	TRBJ2-7	15
CASSVAAVTTDTQYF	TRBV9	TRBJ2-3	15
CSVGGQGRGTDTQYF	TRBV29-1	TRBJ2-3	15
CASSQDRAKKNIQYF	TRBV4-1	TRBJ2-4	15
CASSYSSRGIQYF	TRBV6-5	TRBJ2-4	13
CASSQRGTKGGYTF	TRBV3-1	TRBJ1-2	14
CASSAHLSGGPVDEQFF	TRBV7-9	TRBJ2-1	17
CASSLGGQGIDTQYF	TRBV12-3/TRBV12-4	TRBJ2-3	15
CASSTYSRLAEETQYF	TRBV21-1	TRBJ2-5	16
CASSRRTGPVHTEAFF	TRBV6-5	TRBJ1-1	16
CASSLVATGIPGANVPTF	TRBV7-2	TRBJ2-6	18
CASSAEQGSDEQYF	TRBV5-5	TRBJ2-7	14
CASSVTGGEGYTF	TRBV25-1	TRBJ1-2	13
CASSLRTSGNTIYF	TRBV7-2	TRBJ1-3	14
CASSPIGQGRDEQYF	TRBV5-1	TRBJ2-7	15
CASSVLSGTSGGATPLATQYF	TRBV9	TRBJ2-3	21
CASSLGMTGDTDTQYF	TRBV11-3	TRBJ2-3	16
CSQRGTEETQYF	TRBV29-1	TRBJ2-5	12
CATSGLPSSYEQYF	TRBV24-1	TRBJ2-7	14
CASSLVPGAYGKLFF	TRBV27	TRBJ1-4	15
CASSLVRLAGGQSYNEQFF	TRBV12-3/TRBV12-4	TRBJ2-1	19
CSVPRGNTEAFF	TRBV29-1	TRBJ1-1	12
CASSQVDGSEGGYTF	TRBV4-3	TRBJ1-2	15
CASSYLGEPYEQYF	TRBV6-2/TRBV6-3	TRBJ2-7	14
CSARVASGGETQYF	TRBV20-1	TRBJ2-5	14
CASSPDRQVNTEAFF	TRBV18	TRBJ1-1	15
CASRLGSTNTQYF	TRBV11-2	TRBJ2-3	13
CATSDTTAKEQYF	TRBV24-1	TRBJ2-4	13
CASSPIGGAQETQYF	TRBV7-3	TRBJ2-5	15
CSVEREGLVTDTQYF	TRBV29-1	TRBJ2-3	15
CASSVETSTDTQYF	TRBV9	TRBJ2-3	14
CASSLTPDGAAPMANVLTF	TRBV28	TRBJ2-6	19
CASSYRGESTYNSPLHF	TRBV6-6	TRBJ1-6	17
CATSNAGLLSSYNEQFF	TRBV15	TRBJ2-1	17
CASSERAPGKQPQHF	TRBV2	TRBJ1-5	15
CASIGKSSYEQYF	TRBV2	TRBJ2-7	13
CASSVDQNTEAFF	TRBV7-2	TRBJ1-1	13
CASSPAQGTKRHEQFF	TRBV5-1	TRBJ2-1	16
CSVRNTGGAAETQYF	TRBV29-1	TRBJ2-5	15
CASSLEGQGWTPLHF	TRBV11-2	TRBJ1-6	15
CASGRQEFYEQYF	TRBV2	TRBJ2-7	13
CASSPLRDITGELFF	TRBV18	TRBJ2-2	15